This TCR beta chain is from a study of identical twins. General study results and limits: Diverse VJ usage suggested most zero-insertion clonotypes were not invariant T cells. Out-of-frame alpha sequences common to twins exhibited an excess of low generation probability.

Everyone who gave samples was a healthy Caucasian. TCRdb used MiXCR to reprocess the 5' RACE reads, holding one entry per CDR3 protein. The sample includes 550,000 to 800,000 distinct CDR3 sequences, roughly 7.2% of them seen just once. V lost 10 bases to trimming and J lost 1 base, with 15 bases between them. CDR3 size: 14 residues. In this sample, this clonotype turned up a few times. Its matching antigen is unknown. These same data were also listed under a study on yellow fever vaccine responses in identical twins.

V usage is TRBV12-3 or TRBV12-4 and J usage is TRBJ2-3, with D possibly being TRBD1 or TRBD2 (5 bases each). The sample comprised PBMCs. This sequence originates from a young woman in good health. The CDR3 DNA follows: TGTGCCACCAGGGACCTACGAGGCACAGATACGCAGTATTTT. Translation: CATRDLRGTDTQYF.